This TCR beta chain was recovered during a study of blood T cell repertoires in COVID-19. Sequencing used immunoSEQ multiplex PCR; TCRdb keeps in-frame clones, though not all of them. The data contain under 200,000 clones, over 70% of them seen just once; the ten biggest clones take up 9.5% to 11%. The specimen sequenced was PBMCs or T cells enriched from blood (not recorded which). The clonotype comes from a man aged 50 to 59 who had recovered from COVID-19.

The CDR3 loop is CASSSPNQPQHF. The CDR3 coding sequence is TGTGCCAGCAGTTCCCCTAATCAGCCCCAGCATTTT. V gene TRBV28 combines with J gene TRBJ1-5; no firm D call. Germline assignment: CDR1 MDHEN and CDR2 SYDVKM. V lost 4 bases and J lost 4, with 5 bases in between. CDR3 length: 12 amino acids.